This T cell receptor (beta chain) was recovered during a study of radiation and T cells in renal cell carcinoma (dated by TCRdb to the early 2020s). A note on the overall study: TCR beta sequencing covered some 55 samples in total, comprising around 25 tumors and roughly 27 peripheral blood samples. The final blood draw took place at 4 weeks after radiation, the same time as nephrectomy. Across all 55 or so samples, 4,000,000 or so unique CDR3 nucleotide sequences encoding roughly 2,800,000 unique CDR3 amino acid sequences were identified. Findings and caveats that apply to the study as a whole: Tracking of blood repertoire dynamics stopped at about 4 weeks after treatment, with no follow-up past that point. In blood, the top tumor clonotypes increased between baseline and 2 weeks post-radiation and then shrank by 4 weeks, which suggests that tumor-resident clones expanded only transiently. Because the trial had a single-armed design, the trial could not examine how radiation dose or scheduling affected the TCR repertoire. Because pretreatment tumor biopsies were not available, the baseline intratumoral presence of clonotypes could not be determined.

TCR beta libraries were generated from genomic DNA with the immunoSEQ kit, following the manufacturer's recommendations. To prepare libraries, a first multiplex PCR with proprietary primers was run, followed by a second PCR that added unique barcodes, and a bead cleanup was done after each round. A kit-provided positive control reaction and a negative control reaction were included in every sample batch. The final libraries were assessed on an Agilent 4200 TapeStation D1000 ScreenTape, pooled by volume, and quantified by qPCR. An Illumina NextSeq500 fitted with a MidOutput 150-cycle cartridge performed the sequencing, running 156 Read1 cycles and 15 Index1 cycles with the kit's custom primers. The pooled library was loaded at approximately 1 pM with an approximately 22% PhiX control spike-in. The paper's processing steps were these. Vendor-processed data were analyzed in R, with a clonotype defined as all T cells sharing the same CDR3 nucleotide sequence. For clone abundance analyses, frequencies were normalized to the 10,000 most abundant clones in each sample. Public T cell clones, which averaged fewer than five per sample, were removed prior to analysis. An abundance difference of at least 32-fold between compartments was the criterion for calling clonotypes tumor-enriched or baseline blood-enriched. A beta-binomial differential abundance model was used to identify clonotypes that expanded or contracted between blood time points. The Baroni-Urbani and Buser coefficient was used to measure tumor-blood repertoire similarity, and groups were compared with two-tailed Wilcoxon tests in R. Here the immuneACCESS table is served through TCRdb, limited to in-frame sequences with V and J called. Missing clones are a known gap in these copies; in checked studies unresolved V genes cover under half, and the rest lacks a known reason. D and trimming were read from the DNA, whereas the V and J calls and clone size are those reported in that table. The sample records around 140,000 clones, less than 90% of which are singletons. The ten most abundant clones make up about 17% of the sample.

Worth noting for this clone: Its antigen is still unknown. No much larger clone is present one base from it, and per-base qualities are unavailable.

According to the germline V gene, CDR1 reads SGHRS and CDR2 reads YFSETQ. CDR3 length: 13 amino acids, cysteine to phenylalanine. Only the CDR3 part of the read is kept: 39 bases, read in frame from the first base. V is trimmed back by 7 bases and J by 3 bases, and the junction contains 3 bases that no gene match accounts for. The sample's time point label, decoded: blood 4 weeks post-SBRT, at nephrectomy. The treatment or condition label here, explained by the study, means: 15 Gy SBRT to primary tumor, nephrectomy 4 weeks later. The samples were obtained from a clinical trial, where primary renal cell carcinomas were treated with 15 Gy stereotactic body radiation therapy and then removed by nephrectomy 4 weeks afterward. To track tumor-enriched clonotypes, serial peripheral blood was sampled from radiation-treated patients at baseline and at 2 weeks and 4 weeks after SBRT. All patients had renal cell carcinoma with clear cell pathology. Genomic DNA for TCR sequencing was prepared using the QIAamp DNA Blood Mini Kit (Qiagen). The analyses included only samples that passed all quality control checks.

This sequence originates from a woman aged 45-65 years with renal cell carcinoma. The sample here was blood, taken from a patient whose treatment included radiotherapy and nephrectomy. The chain is assembled from TRBV5-1 and TRBJ2-3, and 9 junction bases match TRBD2. For the CDR3, the sequence is CASGSGSTDTQYF. The sequenced DNA is TGCGCCAGCGGTAGCGGGAGTACAGATACGCAGTATTTT.